The present T cell receptor (beta chain) was sequenced within a study of regulatory T cells in long-lasting Graves disease. At the level of the study: The study counted Graves' disease as persistent given over 5 years of antithyroid drugs and positive TSH receptor antibodies. Overall study results and limits: Newly diagnosed disease favored TRBV20-1 and TRBJ2-1 over persistent disease. It was peripheral blood alone, not thyroid tissue, that was studied.

Specified time point: persistent/refractory GD, antithyroid drugs over 5 years with positive TRAb. The TCR library was made from RNA that had been extracted from PBMCs in TRIzol. It was American Thyroid Association guidelines that determined Graves' disease diagnosis. The CDR3 runs to 17 residues. Trimming pared 8 bases from V and 6 bases from J, leaving 25 bases between. Germline values: CDR1 MNHNS, CDR2 SASEGT. Library construction for TCR beta used iRepertoire HTBI primers and Arm-PCR of CDR3 regions. MiXCR, applied by TCRdb to the multiplex PCR reads, yields one record per CDR3 protein. The profile shows 500,000 to 800,000 distinct CDR3 sequences, approximately 29% of them singletons. Turning to this clonotype: Its antigen is as yet unknown.

The rearrangement links TRBV6-1 to TRBJ2-2, with D perhaps TRBD1 (5 bases). This TCR was sampled from a female donor with Graves disease. The sample in question was peripheral blood mononuclear cells (PBMCs), obtained when the disease was refractory, from a patient treated with antithyroid drugs. CDR3 sequence: CASAAVRASLSPGELFF. CDR3 DNA: TGTGCCAGCGCTGCGGTCAGGGCCTCGCTGTCCCCCGGGGAGCTGTTTTTT.